These 16 T cell receptor beta chains were sequenced from one sample in a study of preoperative IRX-2 immunotherapy in early breast cancer. As for treatment: preoperative locoregional IRX-2 cytokine immunotherapy. Profiling relied on immunoSEQ multiplex PCR, and the TCRdb table lists in-frame clones only, not all of them. The table has about 24,000 clones, 70% to 90% seen once. The sample consisted of tumor tissue, taken after IRX-2 immunotherapy. Receptors were obtained from a human donor with breast cancer.

The gene calls are TRBV2 and TRBJ1-3; D remains ambiguous. The germline V and J ends were trimmed by 1 base and 0 bases, with 7 bases remaining between them. Germline V lookup: CDR1 SNHLY, CDR2 FYNNEI. The length of the CDR3 is 15 residues. Here the CDR3 reads CASSEGLYSGNTIYF. CDR3 coding DNA: TGTGCCAGCAGTGAAGGGCTGTACTCTGGAAACACCATATATTTT. The whole variable domain, remainder taken from reference TRBV2 and TRBJ1-3, is EPEVTQTPSHQVTQMGQEVILRCVPISNHLYFYWYRQILGQKVEFLVSFYNNEISEKSEIFDDQFSVERPDGSNFTLKIRSTKLEDSAMYFCASSEGLYSGNTIYFGEGSWLTVV.

CDR3 sequence (DNA): TGCGCCAGCAGCAGTGGTTCCAGGGGTTCCTACAATGAGCAGTTCTTC. It is translated as CASSSGSRGSYNEQFF. This chain connects TRBV5-1 to TRBJ2-1; TRBD1 is a possible D gene (6 bases). This CDR3 has 16 amino acids. In germline, CDR1 is SGHRS, CDR2 YFSETQ. Trimming removed 4 bases at V and 1 base at J, with 15 bases between.

The rearrangement links TRBV5-1 to TRBJ2-5; 8 positions match TRBD1. CDR1 is SGHRS and CDR2 is YFSETQ in the germline V gene. V shed 1 base, J shed 0 bases, and the junction held 5 bases outside the gene matches. The CDR3 loop spans 16 amino acids. This CDR3 reads CASSLPRDRYQETQYF. The CDR3 DNA follows: TGCGCCAGCAGCTTGCCCCGGGACAGGTACCAAGAGACCCAGTACTTC. Looking up the rest from reference TRBV5-1 and TRBJ2-5 gives the full variable domain: KAGVTQTPRYLIKTRGQQVTLSCSPISGHRSVSWYQQTPGQGLQFLFEYFSETQRNKGNFPGRFSGRQFSNSRSEMNVSTLELGDSALYLCASSLPRDRYQETQYFGPGTRLLVL.

The J gene is TRBJ2-3, the V gene TRBV4-1, with a possible D match to TRBD2 (5 bases). The V gene's germline CDR1 is MGHRA and CDR2 YSYEKL. V lost 3 bases and J 5 bases, leaving 18 bases between the germline ends. The CDR3 has 16 residues. The CDR3 region has the DNA TGCGCCAGCAGCCAGGTGGACTTGGGGTTCGTAGATACGCAGTATTTT. This sequence encodes CASSQVDLGFVDTQYF.

The chain links TRBV5-1 to TRBJ1-1, with D tentatively TRBD1 (6 bases). Trimming took off 0 bases at V and 4 bases at J, with 13 bases between the two ends. The germline gives CDR1 SGHRS, CDR2 YFSETQ. This CDR3 contains 15 residues. This CDR3 reads CASSLAGGRSTEAFF. The CDR3 nucleotides read TGCGCCAGCAGCTTGGCCGGGGGCCGGAGCACTGAAGCTTTCTTT.

The chain uses TRBV28 and TRBJ2-3; TRBD1 matches at 11 bases. Unmatched junction bases numbered 7, after V lost 5 bases and J lost 6 bases. The CDR3 sequence is 15 residues long. In germline, CDR1 is MDHEN, CDR2 SYDVKM. This chain's CDR3 is CASSRGQGAPDTQYF. CDR3 sequence (DNA): TGTGCCAGCAGTCGAGGACAGGGGGCGCCTGATACGCAGTATTTT. The full variable domain, rest sourced from reference TRBV28 and TRBJ2-3, is DVKVTQSSRYLVKRTGEKVFLECVQDMDHENMFWYRQDPGLGLRLIYFSYDVKMKEKGDIPEGYSVSREKKERFSLILESASTNQTSMYLCASSRGQGAPDTQYFGPGTRLTVL.

The rearrangement uses TRBV18 and TRBJ1-2; D is unresolved. The CDR3 covers 16 residues. V lost 0 bases, J lost 4 bases, and 15 bases lay in between. CDR1 and CDR2 from the germline V gene are KGHSH and LQKENI. Here the CDR3 reads CASSPPDSRTIYGYTF. In DNA, the CDR3 is TGTGCCAGCTCACCACCTGACTCTCGAACAATCTATGGCTACACCTTC.

The V call is TRBV19, the J call TRBJ1-4; no reliable D call. The CDR3 consists of 14 residues. V shed 2 bases and J shed 13 bases, with 17 bases lying between them. Per germline, CDR1 LNHDA and CDR2 SQIVND (reference sequence). The CDR3 nucleotides are TGTGCCAGTAGTATAAAAGGGAACCTTGTCTCACTGTTTTTT. Amino acid sequence: CASSIKGNLVSLFF. The variable domain in full, with the rest retrieved from reference TRBV19 and TRBJ1-4, is DGGITQSPKYLFRKEGQNVTLSCEQNLNHDAMYWYRQDPGQGLRLIYYSQIVNDFQKGDIAEGYSVSREKKESFPLTVTSAQKNPTAFYLCASSIKGNLVSLFFGSGTQLSVL.

CDR3 DNA sequence: TGTGCCACCCTGGGACGAAGCTCTGGGGCCAACGTCCTGACTTTC. Encoded protein: CATLGRSSGANVLTF. The chain joins TRBV6-5 to TRBJ2-6; D possibly matches TRBD1 or TRBD2 (5 bases each). The CDR3 runs 15 residues. The germline V gene has CDR1 MNHEY and CDR2 SVGAGI. Trimming cost V 10 bases and J 0 bases, with 13 bases left between them.

As for this clone: Germline is not matched at one junction end, which may reflect a read error. The rearrangement uses TRBV7-7 and TRBJ2-2; perhaps TRBD2 as D (5 bases). Per the germline V gene, CDR1 is SSHAT and CDR2 is FNYEAQ (reference sequence). The length of the CDR3 is 17 residues. CDR3 sequence: CASSHDLGGRAPGELFF. The CDR3 bases are TGTGCTAGCAGCCATGACTTGGGCGGGCGGGCGCCCGGGGAGCTGTTTTTT. Looking up the rest from reference TRBV7-7 and TRBJ2-2 gives the full variable domain: GAGVSQSPRYKVTKRGQDVTLRCDPISSHATLYWYQQALGQGPEFLTYFNYEAQPDKSGLPSDRFSAERPEGSISTLTIQRTEQRDSAMYRCASSHDLGGRAPGELFFGEGSRLTVL.

This clone was counted once. This rearrangement joins TRBV9 to TRBJ2-7; 8 bases agree with TRBD1. This CDR3 has 13 residues. Germline V gene data show CDR1 as SGDLS and CDR2 as YYNGEE. V was clipped by 3 bases and J by 7 bases; unmatched bases: 6. CDR3 loop: CASSAQGAGEQYF. DNA of the CDR3: TGTGCCAGCAGCGCCCAGGGGGCGGGGGAGCAGTACTTC. Based on the CDR3 plus reference TRBV9 and TRBJ2-7, the full variable domain is DSGVTQTPKHLITATGQRVTLRCSPRSGDLSVYWYQQSLDQGLQFLIQYYNGEERAKGNILERFSAQQFPDLHSELNLSSLELGDSALYFCASSAQGAGEQYFGPGTRLTVT.

V and J are TRBV28 and TRBJ2-7, with a possible D match to TRBD2 (5 bases). This CDR3 contains 13 residues. Trimming left V 5 bases short and J 4 bases short, with 12 bases between. Germline CDR1 is MDHEN and CDR2 is SYDVKM. CDR3: CASSLRTPYEQYV. The CDR3 DNA reads TGTGCCAGCAGTCTCCGGACTCCATACGAGCAGTACGTC.

This clone showed up just once. The J gene is TRBJ2-5, the V gene TRBV15; no clear D. The DNA matches TRBJ2-7 better at its end, which makes the J call doubtful. Germline CDR1 and CDR2: LNHNV and YYDKDF (reference sequence). The CDR3 covers 15 residues. CDR3 region: CATSRDVGRSYEQYF. The CDR3 coding sequence is TGTGCCACCAGCAGAGACGTCGGACGTTCCTACGAGCAGTACTTC.

In DNA, the CDR3 is TGTGCCAGTACTAGGACAATCGGAAACACCATATATTTT. Translating gives CASTRTIGNTIYF. The rearrangement links TRBV19 to TRBJ1-3; possible D gene TRBD1, 5 bases. Trimming cost V 7 bases and J 4 bases, with 11 bases left between them. CDR3 size: 13 residues. The germline V gene encodes CDR1 LNHDA and CDR2 SQIVND (reference sequence).

The chain's CDR3 is CASSPGQDERGKLFF. The CDR3, as DNA: TGTGCCAGCAGCCCCGGACAGGACGAGCGGGGAAAACTGTTTTTT. The chain carries TRBV27 and TRBJ1-4, with TRBD1 identical over 7 bases. V gave up 6 bases and J gave up 10 bases; unmatched junction bases: 14. CDR1 and CDR2 from the germline V gene are MNHEY and SMNVEV (reference sequence). This CDR3 has 15 residues. The variable domain in full, with the rest retrieved from reference TRBV27 and TRBJ1-4, is EAQVTQNPRYLITVTGKKLTVTCSQNMNHEYMSWYRQDPGLGLRQIYYSMNVEVTDKGDVPEGYKVSRKEKRNFPLILESPSPNQTSLYFCASSPGQDERGKLFFGSGTQLSVL.

The chain is built from TRBV19 and TRBJ1-1, with 8 positions matching TRBD1. This CDR3 spans 14 amino acids. J lost 8 bases, V lost 5 bases, and 10 bases had no gene match. Germline CDR1 and CDR2: LNHDA and SQIVND (reference sequence). The CDR3 sequence: CASSSRQGLMEAFF. The CDR3 DNA sequence: TGTGCCAGTAGTTCCCGACAGGGGCTAATGGAAGCTTTCTTT.